This T cell receptor (beta chain) is drawn from a study of blood T cell repertoires in COVID-19. Across the study: The United States, Italy and Spain were the sources of the acute and convalescent COVID-19 samples. The cDNA or gDNA used as material had been derived from T cells, B-cell-depleted T cells, or PBMCs.

Participants spanned ages roughly 18 to 90 years and resided in about two dozen US areas. The CDR3 contains 14 residues. Trimming took 4 bases from V and 9 from J; bases not matched to a gene: 9. Germline values: CDR1 LGHNA, CDR2 YNFKEQ. In the study's own analysis: Amplification of reference gene primers provided the estimated nucleated cell counts. Method: immunoSEQ multiplex PCR; TCRdb's copy keeps in-frame clones and lacks some. Clonal size and the V and J genes are those of that table, whereas D and trimming came from the DNA. This sample carries 250,000 or so clones, approximately 91% of them seen once, and the ten largest clones take 1.2%.

The sample was PBMCs or T cells enriched from blood (not recorded which). The chain links TRBV4-2 to TRBJ1-1; TRBD1 matches at 9 bases. The sequence was obtained from a human donor in a cohort exposed to, infected with or recovered from COVID-19 (not recorded which). The donor label of this sample is uncertain. CDR3 bases: TGTGCCAGCAGCCTTGGGACAGGGCAGCCAAAAGCTTTCTTT. This gives the protein CASSLGTGQPKAFF.